This TCR beta chain was documented in a study of identical twins. Regarding the study as a whole: In zero-insertion analyses, partial confounding could arise from invariant MAIT and iNKT cells. Where beta out-of-frame sequences were concerned, excess twin sharing was weaker. Within cord blood, abundant beta clonotypes carried fewer insertions, but memory repertoires showed no such trend.

Each CDR3 protein is one row after TCRdb ran MiXCR on the 5' RACE reads. The profile shows around 500,000 distinct CDR3 sequences, around 14% of them singletons. This CDR3 region has 14 residues. V was clipped by 6 bases and J by 2 bases, with 12 bases between them. Germline CDR1 SGHDT, CDR2 YYEEEE. There are a few counts of this clonotype. Antigen: not known. The same data also went into a second study, on yellow fever vaccine responses in identical twins.

The sample consisted of CD4+ T cells sorted from blood. The TCR sequence derives from a woman aged 18-29 years in good health. V usage is TRBV5-6 and J usage is TRBJ2-4; D gene unclear. CDR3 sequence: CASTALGSKNIQYF. DNA for the CDR3: TGTGCCAGCACGGCGCTCGGGTCCAAAAACATTCAGTACTTC. The full variable domain, its missing parts supplied by reference TRBV5-6 and TRBJ2-4, is DAGVTQSPTHLIKTRGQQVTLRCSPKSGHDTVSWYQQALGQGPQFIFQYYEEEERQRGNFPDRFSGHQFPNYSSELNVNALLLGDSALYLCASTALGSKNIQYFGAGTRLSVL.